The source of this T cell receptor (beta chain) is a study of cytomegalovirus exposure and HLA in healthy donors. The PCR contained 60 Vbeta and 13 Jbeta primers. Libraries were prepared by immunoSEQ multiplex PCR; TCRdb keeps only in-frame clonotypes and omits some of them. The specimen's table records about 55,000 clones. Samples came from healthy bone marrow donors. The study's findings and limits: Further analysis, carried out later, found HLA-associated TCR beta chains more clonally expanded than equally common other chains. A list of roughly 160 TCR beta chains associated with cytomegalovirus was given.

On this clone itself: The antigen remains unidentified.

The receptor was isolated from a man in his forties or fifties in good health and CMV-seropositive. The sequenced sample was PBMCs.

CDR3 residues: CASRGLAGIGGELFF. The DNA of the CDR3 is TGCGCCAGCAGGGGACTAGCGGGAATCGGCGGGGAGCTGTTTTTT. The V gene is TRBV4-1, the J gene TRBJ2-2; TRBD2 matches at 13 bases. This CDR3 is built from 15 residues. CDR1 is MGHRA and CDR2 is YSYEKL in the germline V gene. Trimming took 6 bases from V and 7 from J; bases not matched to a gene: 5.